In its sample, the clone carrying this TCR beta chain was seen many times. Its antigen is unknown. The CDR3 runs to 16 residues. V gave up 1 base and J gave up 0 bases, with 13 bases separating them. CDR1 and CDR2 from the germline V gene are DFQATT and SNEGSKA (reference sequence). This sample is drawn from a study of identical twins. TCRdb re-analysed the 5' RACE reads in MiXCR, keeping a single row per CDR3 protein. Found here are 200,000 to 250,000 distinct CDR3 sequences, about 7.5% of them singletons; the top ten hold 1.9%. Regarding the study as a whole: Models underestimated how often monozygotic twins shared out-of-frame TCR alpha. Zero-insertion findings could be partly confounded by invariant cells (MAIT and iNKT cells).

These sequences were also reported in another study, on yellow fever vaccine responses in identical twins.

The source material was memory (CD45RO+) T cells sorted from blood. This chain joins TRBV20-1 and TRBJ1-5; tentative D call: TRBD1 (5 bases). The clonotype comes from a woman younger than 30 in good health. The CDR3 DNA is TGCAGTGCTAGAGGTACAACCGGGGCTAGCAATCAGCCCCAGCATTTT. Its translation: CSARGTTGASNQPQHF.